These T cell receptor beta chains were read from a single sample in a study of cytomegalovirus exposure and HLA in healthy donors. Some clones are missing from TCRdb's copy, which holds only in-frame ones; the method was immunoSEQ multiplex PCR. The sample yields 150,000 to 200,000 clones, more than 65% seen once. Sequencing was performed on PBMCs. These receptor sequences come from a man in his forties or fifties in good health and CMV-seropositive. Each CDR3 is given without its conserved first and last residue. The order of the fields is clone size, D gene, J gene, V gene, CDR3 protein. D genes are given only for firm matches. Clone size is stated in some rows and not others, as once, few, many or a class when expanded.

.,TRBD1,TRBJ1-2,TRBV25-1,ATPMGQCFLGYGYT
few,.,TRBJ2-7,TRBV4-1,ASSHLTGPYEQY
.,.,TRBJ1-1,TRBV15,ATSRDYGENTEAF
.,TRBD2,TRBJ2-5,TRBV2,ASGTRRGGETQY
.,TRBD1,TRBJ2-5,TRBV4-1,ASSQTRDRAPQY
.,TRBD1,TRBJ1-2,TRBV29-1,SASGTGGYGYT
once,.,TRBJ1-1,TRBV7-3,ASSLDKGGTEAF
.,TRBD2,TRBJ2-1,TRBV7-8,ASSSPSGLAVINEQF
.,TRBD2,TRBJ2-5,TRBV12-5,ASGLAGGTIQRGWYQETQY
.,.,TRBJ2-3,TRBV15,ATSRDGPQDTQY
.,.,TRBJ1-1,TRBV9,ASSMQTGPTEAF
.,TRBD1,TRBJ1-2,TRBV9,ASSPTLSTGNYGYT
.,TRBD1,TRBJ1-1,TRBV18,ASSSRRDRNTEAF
.,TRBD2,TRBJ2-7,TRBV6-6,ASRSSGRAYEQY
.,.,TRBJ2-7,TRBV7-9,SSSMTVAEQY
.,.,TRBJ1-4,TRBV6-1,ASSEFEGANEKLF
.,.,TRBJ1-6,TRBV10-3,AISQWGPYNSPLH
.,.,TRBJ2-2,TRBV28,ASSSSGQVPNTGELF
once,.,TRBJ2-5,TRBV18,ASSPRGQVETQY
once,.,TRBJ1-5,TRBV18,ASSYDTGNQPQH
.,TRBD2,TRBJ2-3,TRBV4-3,ASRATSGSPDTQY
.,.,TRBJ1-2,TRBV6-1,ASSQNYGGYT